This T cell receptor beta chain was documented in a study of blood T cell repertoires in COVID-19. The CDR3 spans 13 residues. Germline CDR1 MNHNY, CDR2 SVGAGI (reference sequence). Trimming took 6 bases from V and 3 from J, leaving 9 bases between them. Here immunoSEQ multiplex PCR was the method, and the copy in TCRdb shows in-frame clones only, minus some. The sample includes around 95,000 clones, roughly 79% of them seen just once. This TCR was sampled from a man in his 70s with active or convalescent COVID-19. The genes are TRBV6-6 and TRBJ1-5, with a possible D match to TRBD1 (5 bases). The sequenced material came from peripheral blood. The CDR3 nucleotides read TGTGCCAGCAGCCCGACAGACAATCAGCCCCAGCATTTT. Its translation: CASSPTDNQPQHF.